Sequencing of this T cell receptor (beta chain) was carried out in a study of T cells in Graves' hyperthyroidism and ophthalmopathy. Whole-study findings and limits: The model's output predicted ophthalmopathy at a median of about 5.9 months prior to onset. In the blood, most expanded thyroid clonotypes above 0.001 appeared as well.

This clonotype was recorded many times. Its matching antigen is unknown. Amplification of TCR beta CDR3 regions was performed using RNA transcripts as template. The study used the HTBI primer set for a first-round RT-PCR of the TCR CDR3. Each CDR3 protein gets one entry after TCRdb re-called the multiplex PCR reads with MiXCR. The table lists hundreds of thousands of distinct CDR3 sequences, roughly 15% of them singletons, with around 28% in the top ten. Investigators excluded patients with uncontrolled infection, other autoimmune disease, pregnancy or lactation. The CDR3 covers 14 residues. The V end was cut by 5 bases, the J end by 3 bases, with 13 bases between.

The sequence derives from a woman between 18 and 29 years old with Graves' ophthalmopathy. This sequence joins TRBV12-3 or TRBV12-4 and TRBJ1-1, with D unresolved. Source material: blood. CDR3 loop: CASSLLGPDTEAFF. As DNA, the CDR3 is TGTGCCAGCAGTCTTTTGGGTCCGGACACTGAAGCTTTCTTT.